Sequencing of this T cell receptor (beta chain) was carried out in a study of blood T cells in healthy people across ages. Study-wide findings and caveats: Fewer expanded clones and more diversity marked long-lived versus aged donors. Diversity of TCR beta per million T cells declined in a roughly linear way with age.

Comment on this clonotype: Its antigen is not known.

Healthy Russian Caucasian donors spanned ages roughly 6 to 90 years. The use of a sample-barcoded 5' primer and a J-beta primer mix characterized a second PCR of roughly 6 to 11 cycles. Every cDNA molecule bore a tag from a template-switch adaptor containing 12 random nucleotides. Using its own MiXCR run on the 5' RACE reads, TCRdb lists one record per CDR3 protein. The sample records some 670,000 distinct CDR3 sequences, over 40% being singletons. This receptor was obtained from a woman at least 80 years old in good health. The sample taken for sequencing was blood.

For the CDR3, the DNA is TGTGCCAGTAGTCCCAACGACATCTACGAGCAGTACTTC. This codes for CASSPNDIYEQYF. This chain joins TRBV19 and TRBJ2-7; D is undetermined. The CDR3 totals 13 residues. Trimming took 5 bases from V and 3 from J, leaving 11 bases between them. Germline-derived CDR1 and CDR2 are LNHDA and SQIVND (reference sequence).